The rows below give T cell receptor beta chains drawn from one sample of a study of blood T cell repertoires in COVID-19. The data were produced by immunoSEQ multiplex PCR, yet TCRdb's version contains in-frame clones alone and is incomplete. The repertoire holds tens of thousands of clones, with roughly 87% as singletons. The sample consisted of peripheral blood. Source of these receptors: a woman aged 50 to 60 with acute or convalescent COVID-19. The conserved cysteine and the conserved F or W are not part of the CDR3 here. Clone size, where shown, is once, few, many, or a class for clones that have expanded.

TRBV27	13	TRBJ1-5	.	ASRDSTGVGQPQH
TRBV6-5	13	TRBJ1-2	.	ASSERHRGRAAYT
TRBV3-1/TRBV3-2	16	TRBJ2-3	.	ASSQGDRAADTTDTQY
TRBV19	12	TRBJ2-7	once	ASSKGQGFNEQY
TRBV28	13	TRBJ2-2	.	ASSPTVANTGELF
TRBV18	14	TRBJ1-4	.	ASSPPGGSRGEKLF
TRBV7-3	11	TRBJ1-1	.	ASSLEGLTEAF
TRBV7-9	13	TRBJ1-1	.	ASSLGSGHFTEAF
TRBV28	10	TRBJ1-3	.	STWSGGNTIY
TRBV7-8	14	TRBJ1-1	.	ASSLEGRAMNTEAF
TRBV29-1	13	TRBJ2-3	once	SVDRSGGARGTQY
TRBV9	13	TRBJ1-1	.	ASSAGGGPNTEAF
TRBV30	11	TRBJ1-2	.	AWRAGVNYGYT
TRBV19	16	TRBJ1-1	.	ASSISSRAQRLDTEAF
TRBV28	12	TRBJ1-2	.	ASSFSSGYYGYT
TRBV18	15	TRBJ2-1	once	ASSPLGRGGAYNEQF
TRBV5-1	13	TRBJ1-6	.	ASSSTTGDNSPLH
TRBV6-6	12	TRBJ1-4	.	ASIGDSATVKLF
TRBV2	13	TRBJ1-2	once	ASSEGRMANYGYT
TRBV5-1	14	TRBJ2-2	.	ASSLAGTSLTGELF
TRBV19	11	TRBJ1-1	.	ASRTGGVTEAF
TRBV11-3	15	TRBJ2-6	once	ASSLSGTGSGANVLT
TRBV2	14	TRBJ1-5	.	ASMKSGRGSNQPQH
TRBV28	10	TRBJ1-5	.	VSGRGREPQH
TRBV27	12	TRBJ2-7	.	ASTRGKGAYEQY
TRBV6-5	11	TRBJ1-2	.	ASSTSGAGGYT
TRBV2	15	TRBJ2-7	.	ASRWTSGGLVPYEQY
TRBV7-8	12	TRBJ2-7	.	ASSLALGGREQY
TRBV15	11	TRBJ2-5	.	ATSIEPGKTQY